The 14 T cell receptor beta chains in this list originate from one sample, sequenced in a study of OX40 agonist ivuxolimab in advanced cancers. Here immunoSEQ multiplex PCR was the method, and the copy in TCRdb shows in-frame clones only, minus some. Of over 70,000 clones listed, 80% to 90% are singletons. The sequences come from CD4+ or CD8+ T cells sorted from blood, collected in a trial of the OX40 agonist ivuxolimab. The source of these receptors is an adult with an advanced solid tumor such as melanoma, head and neck, liver or kidney cancer.

This clone is a singleton in its sample. The chain recombines TRBV5-1 with TRBJ2-6; D is possibly TRBD1 or TRBD2 (6 bases each). The V end lost 3 bases, the J end lost 1 base, and 11 bases lay between the germline ends. Germline V gene lookup returns CDR1 SGHRS and CDR2 YFSETQ. This CDR3 has 16 amino acids. The CDR3 DNA reads TGCGCCAGCAGCTCGGAGGGGGTATCTGGGGCCAACGTCCTGACTTTC. Amino acid sequence: CASSSEGVSGANVLTF.

J is TRBJ2-1 and V is TRBV4-1; 8 bases are shared with TRBD2. The junction had 13 bases not matched to a gene; V was cut back by 3 bases and J by 9 bases. Germline lookup yields CDR1 MGHRA and CDR2 YSYEKL. The CDR3 has 16 amino acids. The CDR3 DNA is TGCGCCAGCAGCCACCCTTGGAGCGGGGGTGGTTTTGAGCAGTTCTTC. This sequence encodes CASSHPWSGGGFEQFF.

This clone has more than one count but fewer than ten. The rearrangement joins TRBV11-3 to TRBJ2-7; unclear D gene. This CDR3 region has 12 residues. V lost 4 bases and J lost 4, with 8 bases in between. Germline V gene lookup returns CDR1 SGHNT and CDR2 YENEEA. CDR3 sequence: CASSWADYEQYF. The CDR3 region has the DNA TGTGCCAGCAGCTGGGCGGATTACGAGCAGTACTTC. The entire variable domain, with the rest obtained from reference TRBV11-3 and TRBJ2-7, is as follows: EAGVVQSPRYKIIEKKQPVAFWCNPISGHNTLYWYLQNLGQGPELLIRYENEEAVDDSQLPKDRFSAERLKGVDSTLKIQPAELGDSAVYLCASSWADYEQYFGPGTRLTVT.

As concerns this clone: Other DNA sequences in this sample translate to the same CDR3. V usage is TRBV6-1 and J usage is TRBJ1-5; TRBD1 is a possible D gene (6 bases). The CDR3 loop spans 12 amino acids. Trimming removed 6 bases at V and 4 bases at J, with 7 bases between. CDR1 is MNHNS and CDR2 is SASEGT in the germline V gene. CDR3 sequence (DNA): TGTGCCAGCAGGGACAGTAATCAGCCCCAGCATTTT. This encodes CASRDSNQPQHF.

The V and J genes are TRBV4-2 and TRBJ2-7, with TRBD1 matching 10 bases. The V gene end was trimmed by 1 base and the J gene end by 6 bases; junction bases not matched to a gene: 12. The CDR3 is made up of 17 amino acids. The V gene's germline CDR1 is LGHNA and CDR2 YNFKEQ. CDR3 in DNA: TGTGCCAGCAGCCAAGTCCATGCCGGGACAGGGGTCCGCGAGCAGTACTTC. Its protein is CASSQVHAGTGVREQYF.

The chain recombines TRBV4-1 with TRBJ1-5; no clear D gene. V was pared by 4 bases and J by 2 bases, with 12 bases between. Germline assignment: CDR1 MGHRA and CDR2 YSYEKL. The CDR3 runs 15 residues. The CDR3 is CASSPTRAGNQPQHF. The CDR3 DNA sequence: TGCGCCAGCAGCCCAACGAGGGCGGGCAATCAGCCCCAGCATTTT.

This clone appeared once. In the same sample, other DNA sequences code for this CDR3. The chain carries TRBV6-6 and TRBJ1-3; maybe TRBD1 (5 bases). The CDR3 sequence is 15 residues long. V was clipped by 3 bases and J by 2 bases, with 11 bases between them. Germline V gene data show CDR1 as MNHNY and CDR2 as SVGAGI (reference sequence). Here the CDR3 DNA reads TGTGCCAGCAGTTATACCGGGGCCCCTGGAAACACCATATATTTT. Translation: CASSYTGAPGNTIYF.

CDR3 DNA: TGTGCCAGTGGTCCTGAAGCAGGGTACACCGGGGAGCTGTTTTTT. Encoded protein: CASGPEAGYTGELFF. The rearrangement uses TRBV19 and TRBJ2-2; weak D call: TRBD1 (5 bases). There are 15 residues in the CDR3. The germline V and J ends were trimmed by 8 bases and 3 bases, with 16 bases remaining between them. The V gene's germline CDR1 is LNHDA and CDR2 SQIVND (reference sequence).

The chain combines TRBV7-9 with TRBJ2-5; D perhaps matches TRBD1 (5 bases). Near its end, the DNA agrees better with TRBJ2-7, so the J call may be wrong. This CDR3 contains 13 residues. Germline CDR1 reads SEHNR; CDR2 reads FQNEAQ (reference sequence). This CDR3 reads CASSPDTAYEQYF. CDR3 bases: TGTGCCAGCAGCCCGGACACAGCCTACGAGCAGTACTTC.

The V and J genes are TRBV28 and TRBJ2-1, with 7 nucleotides matching TRBD2. The CDR3 is made up of 12 amino acids. The V segment lost 5 bases and the J segment 16 bases; nucleotides outside the gene matches: 11. Germline CDR1 and CDR2: MDHEN and SYDVKM. CDR3 nucleotides: TGTGCCAGCAGTGGAAACGGGGGGACTACCTTCTTC. This encodes CASSGNGGTTFF.

The chain couples TRBV19 to TRBJ2-7; D is unclear. CDR3 size: 13 residues. The germline V gene has CDR1 LNHDA and CDR2 SQIVND (reference sequence). V lost 3 bases and J 2 bases, leaving 8 bases between the germline ends. CDR3 DNA: TGTGCCAGTAGTATGACTGCTACCTACGAGCAGTACTTC. Translated: CASSMTATYEQYF.

V usage is TRBV18 and J usage is TRBJ1-3; D is unclear. The CDR3 covers 16 residues. Germline CDR1 is KGHSH and CDR2 is LQKENI. The V gene lost 3 bases and the J gene lost 4 bases, with 16 bases spanning the gap. CDR3 sequence (DNA): TGTGCCAGCTCACCGACCGGGTCCACGCTGGGAAACACCATATATTTT. The encoded protein is CASSPTGSTLGNTIYF.

The chain links TRBV6-1 to TRBJ2-4; 9 bases agree with TRBD2. Germline V gives CDR1 MNHNS, CDR2 SASEGT. V dropped 0 bases and J dropped 3; count of bases not matched to a gene: 12. The length of the CDR3 is 19 residues. CDR3 in amino acids: CASSEAPNLAGNYKNIQYF. DNA of the CDR3: TGTGCCAGCAGTGAAGCGCCGAACCTAGCGGGAAATTACAAAAACATTCAGTACTTC.

This chain links TRBV5-1 with TRBJ2-4; 10 nucleotides align to TRBD1. V lost 4 bases to trimming and J lost 8 bases; unmatched junction nucleotides: 18. The CDR3 extends over 18 amino acids. CDR1 is SGHRS, CDR2 YFSETQ, per germline. The CDR3 nucleotides read TGCGCCAGCAGCGAAATGCGCCCCGGGACAGGGGTCAAGGACATTCAGTACTTC. Amino acids: CASSEMRPGTGVKDIQYF.